The text below deals with one T cell receptor beta chain. Its antigen remains unknown. The data derive from a study of CD8 T cells in Susac syndrome. Study outcomes and limitations: A relatively small number of individuals underwent TCR sequencing and HLA analysis.

With random hexamers, roughly 0.45 to 1 ug RNA was reverse transcribed. TCR beta CDR3 was amplified by immunoSEQ covering 54 Vbeta and 13 Jbeta. TCRdb independently ran MiXCR on the immunoSEQ multiplex PCR reads; one entry per CDR3 protein. In the table there are some 170,000 distinct CDR3 sequences, approximately 94% of which are singletons. The multiple sclerosis controls were treatment-naive patients, and their relapsing-remitting disease was stable or active. The authors negatively isolated CD8+ and CD4+ T cells and FACS-enriched TEMRA cells. J gave up 2 bases and V 5 bases, and 8 bases lay outside the gene matches. The CDR3 totals 15 residues.

The sample was CD4+ T cells from PBMCs. The sequence was collected from a human donor with multiple sclerosis. V is TRBV12-3 or TRBV12-4 and J is TRBJ2-7; 8 bases agree with TRBD1. The CDR3 nucleotides read TGTGCCAGCAGTACCCGGAGACAGGGGACCTACGAGCAGTACTTC. It codes for CASSTRRQGTYEQYF.